Listed below are T cell receptor beta chains from one sample, sequenced in a study of blood T cells in healthy people across ages. TCRdb reprocessed the 5' RACE reads via MiXCR and lists one record per CDR3 protein. Among around 780,000 distinct CDR3 sequences listed, just over 55% were seen once. The source material was blood. The source of these receptors is a man aged 35 to 55 in good health. The CDR3 runs from the conserved cysteine through the conserved F or W. D genes are given only for firm matches. Size is omitted from some rows. Given values are once, few, many or a class for expanded clones.

J gene,clone size,D gene,V gene,CDR3 protein,CDR3 DNA
TRBJ2-2,.,.,TRBV18,CASSPLGLTLDAGELFF,TGTGCCAGCTCACCATTAGGACTCACGTTAGACGCCGGGGAGCTGTTTTTT
TRBJ2-7,.,TRBD2,TRBV20-1,CSASRLAGGPNEQYF,TGCAGTGCTAGTCGACTAGCGGGAGGGCCTAACGAGCAGTACTTC
TRBJ2-1,.,.,TRBV10-3,CAIIAGGPQNEQFF,TGTGCCATCATAGCAGGGGGGCCTCAGAATGAGCAGTTCTTC
TRBJ1-2,.,.,TRBV2,CASSDGGLGGYTF,TGTGCCAGCAGTGATGGGGGGCTCGGTGGCTACACCTTC
TRBJ2-7,few,.,TRBV4-3,CASSPTRGGLYEQYF,TGCGCCAGCAGTCCGACGCGGGGAGGACTCTACGAGCAGTACTTC
TRBJ1-5,few,TRBD1,TRBV20-1,CSARAGDRDEHF,TGCAGTGCTAGAGCCGGGGACAGGGATGAGCATTTT
TRBJ2-7,few,TRBD1,TRBV4-1,CASSQGTGKYEQYF,TGCGCCAGCAGCCAAGGGACAGGGAAGTACGAGCAGTACTTC
TRBJ2-5,.,.,TRBV7-9,CASSRWGQETQYF,TGTGCCAGCAGCAGATGGGGTCAAGAGACCCAGTACTTC
TRBJ2-5,few,.,TRBV6-6,CASSNPRATLRETQYF,TGTGCCAGCAGTAACCCCAGGGCCACCCTCCGGGAGACCCAGTACTTC
TRBJ1-1,.,.,TRBV13,CASSLAEGGGGRYTEAFF,TGTGCCAGCAGCTTAGCCGAAGGGGGGGGAGGGAGGTACACTGAAGCTTTCTTT
TRBJ2-5,few,TRBD2,TRBV28,CASSPGTSGREETQYF,TGTGCCAGCAGTCCGGGGACTAGCGGGAGAGAAGAGACCCAGTACTTC
TRBJ2-5,.,.,TRBV9,CASSATAGNYNEQYF,TGTGCCAGCAGCGCTACGGCCGGGAACTACAATGAGCAGTACTTC
TRBJ1-2,.,TRBD1,TRBV13,CASSPRTGANGYTF,TGTGCCAGCAGCCCCCGCACAGGGGCGAATGGCTACACCTTC
TRBJ1-1,few,.,TRBV29-1,CSVGQKSNTEAFF,TGCAGCGTAGGACAGAAAAGTAACACTGAAGCTTTCTTT
TRBJ2-7,few,TRBD1,TRBV28,CASSLPGGASKSYEQYF,TGTGCCAGCAGTTTACCAGGGGGCGCCTCTAAGTCCTACGAGCAGTACTTC
TRBJ2-5,few,.,TRBV11-3,CASAGDRSKETQYF,TGTGCCAGCGCTGGGGACCGAAGCAAAGAGACCCAGTACTTC
TRBJ1-3,few,.,TRBV6-5,CASSRDRPRDGNTIYF,TGTGCCAGCAGCCGAGACAGGCCCAGGGATGGAAACACCATATATTTT
TRBJ2-4,few,.,TRBV29-1,CSVEPGIQNIQYF,TGCAGCGTTGAGCCCGGGATCCAAAACATTCAGTACTTC
TRBJ1-1,.,.,TRBV13,CASSYGSTEAFF,TGTGCCAGCAGCTATGGGTCCACTGAAGCTTTCTTT
TRBJ1-2,.,.,TRBV30,CAWSVSGPNYGYTF,TGTGCCTGGAGTGTATCAGGGCCCAACTATGGCTACACCTTC
TRBJ2-5,.,.,TRBV5-1,CASSWAQVSSLVNNEQYF,TGCGCCAGCAGCTGGGCTCAAGTCAGTTCACTTGTGAACAATGAGCAGTACTTC
TRBJ1-2,few,.,TRBV5-6,CASSLLTADYGYTF,TGTGCCAGCAGCTTGTTGACAGCCGACTATGGCTACACCTTC
TRBJ2-4,.,.,TRBV28,CASSQQGSLAKNIQYF,TGTGCCAGCAGTCAGCAGGGTTCCTTAGCCAAAAACATTCAGTACTTC
TRBJ2-1,.,.,TRBV7-9,CASSRLVAQYNEQFF,TGTGCCAGCAGCCGGTTGGTAGCGCAATACAATGAGCAGTTCTTC
TRBJ2-5,.,TRBD2,TRBV27,CASNVGTSGSETQYF,TGTGCCAGCAATGTCGGGACTAGCGGGTCGGAGACCCAGTACTTC
TRBJ2-5,many,.,TRBV7-6,CASSLIGEETQYF,TGTGCCAGCAGCTTAATTGGCGAAGAGACCCAGTACTTC
TRBJ1-1,.,.,TRBV28,CASSPGGRTEAFF,TGCGCCAGCAGCCCCGGAGGACGGACTGAAGCTTTCTTT
TRBJ1-5,.,.,TRBV12-3/TRBV12-4,CASTTNRGNQPQHF,TGTGCCAGCACCACCAACAGAGGCAATCAGCCCCAGCATTTT
TRBJ1-1,.,.,TRBV5-1,CASSFTGTALGEAFF,TGCGCCAGCAGCTTCACCGGGACGGCACTAGGTGAAGCTTTCTTT
TRBJ2-7,.,.,TRBV6-1,CASSPDPRGPPFYEQYF,TGTGCCAGCAGTCCAGATCCTCGAGGACCACCGTTTTACGAGCAGTACTTC
TRBJ2-5,.,TRBD2,TRBV12-3/TRBV12-4,CASSFSGRLGFDRPYF,TGTGCCAGCAGTTTTAGCGGGAGGCTGGGGTTCGACCGCCCGTACTTC
TRBJ2-5,once,TRBD2,TRBV9,CASSVAASGGAYEQYF,TGTGCCAGCAGCGTAGCGGCTAGCGGGGGGGCCTATGAGCAGTACTTC
TRBJ2-4,.,.,TRBV5-1,CASSLGLSVGIDIQYF,TGCGCCAGCAGCCTGGGGCTAAGCGTAGGTATCGACATTCAGTACTTC
TRBJ2-3,many,TRBD1,TRBV5-1,CASSSTTGADTQYF,TGCGCCAGCAGCTCAACGACAGGGGCAGATACGCAGTATTTT
TRBJ2-4,.,TRBD2,TRBV28,CASSLEGLAGGRYF,TGTGCCAGCAGTTTAGAGGGACTAGCGGGAGGTAGGTACTTC
TRBJ1-2,.,TRBD1,TRBV20-1,CSAARDREYGYTF,TGCAGTGCTGCACGGGACAGGGAATATGGCTACACCTTC
TRBJ2-7,.,.,TRBV4-1,CASSQLGQSSYEQYF,TGCGCCAGCAGCCAACTCGGGCAAAGCTCCTACGAGCAGTACTTC
TRBJ2-7,few,.,TRBV2,CASSGNGYYEQYF,TGTGCCAGCAGTGGTAACGGGTACTACGAGCAGTACTTC
TRBJ2-4,.,TRBD1,TRBV3-1,CASSYGQGIAKNIQYF,TGTGCCAGCAGCTACGGACAGGGCATAGCCAAAAACATTCAGTACTTC
TRBJ2-3,.,.,TRBV7-2,CASSSFSDTQYF,TGTGCCAGCAGCTCCTTTTCGGATACGCAGTATTTT
TRBJ2-7,.,.,TRBV15,CATSRVGARGDEQYF,TGTGCCACCAGCAGAGTCGGTGCCAGGGGCGACGAGCAGTACTTC
TRBJ1-1,.,.,TRBV6-1,CASDSGATFMNTEAFF,TGTGCCAGCGACTCAGGGGCCACCTTCATGAACACTGAAGCTTTCTTT
TRBJ2-3,.,.,TRBV5-1,CASSLSGSLGDTQYF,TGCGCCAGCAGCTTGTCAGGTAGCCTCGGTGATACGCAGTATTTT
TRBJ2-3,many,TRBD1,TRBV28,CASRSDRGSTDTQYF,TGTGCCAGCAGATCGGACAGGGGTAGCACAGATACGCAGTATTTT
TRBJ1-2,.,.,TRBV6-5,CASSYDLQAGYGYTF,TGTGCCAGCAGTTACGATCTCCAGGCCGGCTATGGCTACACCTTC
TRBJ2-5,.,.,TRBV7-9,CASSSPGWEETQYF,TGTGCCAGCAGCTCCCCTGGGTGGGAAGAGACCCAGTACTTC
TRBJ2-1,few,TRBD2,TRBV5-6,CASTMGLAGNEQFF,TGTGCCAGTACGATGGGACTAGCGGGCAATGAGCAGTTCTTC
TRBJ2-7,few,.,TRBV9,CASSAGRQGINYEQYF,TGTGCCAGCAGCGCGGGGCGTCAGGGCATAAACTACGAGCAGTACTTC
TRBJ2-5,.,.,TRBV12-3/TRBV12-4,CASSPGARLETQYF,TGTGCCAGCAGTCCGGGAGCCAGGCTAGAGACCCAGTACTTC
TRBJ2-7,.,.,TRBV27,CASSLVDTYEQYF,TGTGCCAGCAGTTTAGTCGACACCTACGAGCAGTACTTC
TRBJ2-4,few,.,TRBV4-3,CASSTSIGGAKNIQYF,TGCGCCAGCAGCACCTCGATCGGGGGAGCCAAAAACATTCAGTACTTC
TRBJ2-7,.,TRBD2,TRBV20-1,CSVLAGMGEQYF,TGCAGTGTACTAGCGGGAATGGGCGAGCAGTACTTC
TRBJ1-1,.,TRBD1,TRBV5-1,CASSSDRADTEAFF,TGCGCCAGCAGCTCGGACAGGGCGGACACTGAAGCTTTCTTT
TRBJ1-4,.,TRBD1,TRBV28,CASSRTGEGEKLFF,TGTGCCAGCAGTCGAACAGGGGAGGGTGAAAAACTGTTTTTT
TRBJ2-3,few,.,TRBV5-1,CASSLDGYHTDTQYF,TGCGCCAGCAGCTTGGACGGATATCACACAGATACGCAGTATTTT